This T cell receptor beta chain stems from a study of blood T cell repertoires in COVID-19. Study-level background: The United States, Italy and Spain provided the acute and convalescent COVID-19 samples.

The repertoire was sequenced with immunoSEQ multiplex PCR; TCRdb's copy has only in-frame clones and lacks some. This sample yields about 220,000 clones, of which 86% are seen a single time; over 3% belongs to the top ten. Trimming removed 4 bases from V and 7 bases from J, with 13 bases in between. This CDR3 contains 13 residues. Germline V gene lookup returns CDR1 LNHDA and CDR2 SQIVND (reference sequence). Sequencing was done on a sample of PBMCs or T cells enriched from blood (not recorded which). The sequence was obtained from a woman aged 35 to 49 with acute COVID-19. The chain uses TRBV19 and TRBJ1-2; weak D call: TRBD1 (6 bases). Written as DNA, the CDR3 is TGTGCCAGTAGTACTGACAGGTACTCTGGCTACACCTTC. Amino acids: CASSTDRYSGYTF.